This TCR beta chain derives from a study of Ad26.COV2.S vaccination and SARS-CoV-2 variants. Study details: Administration of Ad26.COV2.S was intramuscular, either once or twice 56 days apart. Points from the study as a whole: The TCR breadth and depth analyses may have produced an underestimate of total T cell responses.

Treatment of the sample: over 15 received Ad26.COV2.S at low or high dose, single or two shots; about five received placebo; per-sample allocation not given. Samples were taken on day 63 after the first vaccine or placebo injection. The vaccine antigen was prefusion-stabilized Wuhan SARS-CoV-2 spike. As concerns this clone: Its antigen is not known.

The CDR3 covers 12 residues. The germline CDR1 and CDR2 sequences are SGHNT and YENEEA. The V gene lost 8 bases and the J gene lost 3 bases, with 10 bases spanning the gap. Method: immunoSEQ multiplex PCR; TCRdb's copy keeps in-frame clones and lacks some. The sample lists fewer than 500,000 clones, around 90% seen once, with around 4.5% in the top ten. The source of this sequence is a person between 18 and 65 years old who received the Ad26.COV2.S COVID-19 vaccine or a placebo. The specimen comprised peripheral blood, sampled in a trial of Ad26.COV2.S vaccine versus placebo. The rearrangement links TRBV11-3 to TRBJ1-1; TRBD1 is a possible D gene (5 bases). The CDR3 sequence: CASGGGDTEAFF. The DNA for the CDR3 is TGTGCCAGCGGCGGGGGGGACACTGAAGCTTTCTTT.